Listed below are T cell receptor beta chains from one sample, sequenced in a study of blood T cell repertoires in COVID-19. Profiled with immunoSEQ multiplex PCR; TCRdb holds only in-frame clones, not every one. This repertoire shows around 63,000 clones, 85% to 90% found once; its top ten account for less than 20%. Material: peripheral blood. The receptors were gathered from a woman of 80 years or more with active COVID-19. Each CDR3 is given with its conserved first and last residue. The order of the fields is V gene, clone size, J gene, D gene, CDR3 DNA, CDR3 protein. A D gene is named only where the DNA matches it firmly. The size field is filled for only some rows; it gives once, few, many or a size class.

v_call: TRBV15; clone_size: .; j_call: TRBJ2-1; d_call: .; cdr3_nt: TGTGCCACCAGCGGAAACAGGGATCGTGAGCAGTTCTTC; cdr3_aa: CATSGNRDREQFF
v_call: TRBV7-3; clone_size: .; j_call: TRBJ2-3; d_call: .; cdr3_nt: TGTGCCAGCAGCTTAAGTCGGACAGATACGCAGTATTTT; cdr3_aa: CASSLSRTDTQYF
v_call: TRBV7-9; clone_size: .; j_call: TRBJ2-7; d_call: .; cdr3_nt: TGTGCCAGCAGCTTCGCTTCGGGGGGCCCCCGCTCCTACGAGCAGTACTTC; cdr3_aa: CASSFASGGPRSYEQYF
v_call: TRBV28; clone_size: .; j_call: TRBJ2-7; d_call: .; cdr3_nt: TGTGCCAGCCTACGAGAAAATCGCGACGAGCAGTACTTC; cdr3_aa: CASLRENRDEQYF
v_call: TRBV28; clone_size: .; j_call: TRBJ1-2; d_call: TRBD1; cdr3_nt: TGTGCCAGCAGTCCACGGACAGGGGGCTACACCTTC; cdr3_aa: CASSPRTGGYTF
v_call: TRBV20-1; clone_size: .; j_call: TRBJ1-1; d_call: .; cdr3_nt: TGCAGTGCACGGAGGAACACTGAAGCTTTCTTT; cdr3_aa: CSARRNTEAFF
v_call: TRBV28; clone_size: .; j_call: TRBJ1-5; d_call: TRBD1; cdr3_nt: TGTGCCAGCAGTTCAGGGGGCGGCAATCAGCCCCAGCATTTT; cdr3_aa: CASSSGGGNQPQHF
v_call: TRBV5-8; clone_size: .; j_call: TRBJ2-3; d_call: .; cdr3_nt: TGTGCCAGCAGCTTGGCCTTGCGGTTCACAGATACGCAGTATTTT; cdr3_aa: CASSLALRFTDTQYF
v_call: TRBV5-5; clone_size: .; j_call: TRBJ2-5; d_call: .; cdr3_nt: TGTGCCAGCAGCTTGGTTGCGTCTAGCCCAGGATCAGAGACCCAGTACTTC; cdr3_aa: CASSLVASSPGSETQYF
v_call: TRBV5-5; clone_size: .; j_call: TRBJ2-5; d_call: .; cdr3_nt: TGTGCCAGCAGCTTCGGGGGTGAAGAGACCCAGTACTTC; cdr3_aa: CASSFGGEETQYF
v_call: TRBV2; clone_size: once; j_call: TRBJ2-7; d_call: .; cdr3_nt: TGTGCCAGCAGTGACAGGGTGATAGACGAGCAGTACTTC; cdr3_aa: CASSDRVIDEQYF
v_call: TRBV2; clone_size: once; j_call: TRBJ2-4; d_call: TRBD2; cdr3_nt: TGTGCCAGCAGTGAAACTAGCGGGGGGTTCATTCAGTACTTC; cdr3_aa: CASSETSGGFIQYF
v_call: TRBV10-1; clone_size: .; j_call: TRBJ2-7; d_call: TRBD2; cdr3_nt: TGCGCCAGCAGCTTTAGCGGGGGGGCCGCCGAGCAGTACTTC; cdr3_aa: CASSFSGGAAEQYF
v_call: TRBV18; clone_size: .; j_call: TRBJ2-7; d_call: .; cdr3_nt: TGTGCCAGCTCACCACGTGGGGGGTCCAACTACGAGCAGTACTTC; cdr3_aa: CASSPRGGSNYEQYF
v_call: TRBV10-1; clone_size: .; j_call: TRBJ1-3; d_call: TRBD1; cdr3_nt: TGCGCCAGCAGTTGGGGGAAACAGGGGGCGCCTGGAAACACCATATATTTT; cdr3_aa: CASSWGKQGAPGNTIYF
v_call: TRBV7-9; clone_size: .; j_call: TRBJ2-3; d_call: TRBD2; cdr3_nt: TGTGCCAGCAGCTTAGCGGTCCTAGCGGACACAGATACGCAGTATTTT; cdr3_aa: CASSLAVLADTDTQYF
v_call: TRBV4-3; clone_size: .; j_call: TRBJ2-2; d_call: TRBD1; cdr3_nt: TGCGCCAGCAGCCCACCCGGGACAGGGACCACCGGGGAGCTGTTTTTT; cdr3_aa: CASSPPGTGTTGELFF
v_call: TRBV7-2; clone_size: .; j_call: TRBJ2-4; d_call: .; cdr3_nt: TGTGCCAGCAGCCCTAGTTACATACTAGCCAAAAACATTCAGTACTTC; cdr3_aa: CASSPSYILAKNIQYF
v_call: TRBV5-4; clone_size: .; j_call: TRBJ2-3; d_call: TRBD2; cdr3_nt: TGTGCCAGCAGCCGGCGTCTAGCGGGGGACCCTAGCACAGATACGCAGTATTTT; cdr3_aa: CASSRRLAGDPSTDTQYF
v_call: TRBV4-3; clone_size: .; j_call: TRBJ1-2; d_call: .; cdr3_nt: TGCACCAGCAGCCAAGTACCCCCAGGGGCGGGCGGCTACACCTTC; cdr3_aa: CTSSQVPPGAGGYTF
v_call: TRBV19; clone_size: once; j_call: TRBJ2-1; d_call: .; cdr3_nt: TGTGCCAGTAGTACCCGAGGCTGGGATGAGCAGTTCTTC; cdr3_aa: CASSTRGWDEQFF
v_call: TRBV27; clone_size: .; j_call: TRBJ2-3; d_call: .; cdr3_nt: TGTGCCAGCAGTTTCGAAGGGGCCTCGCAAGATACGCAGTATTTT; cdr3_aa: CASSFEGASQDTQYF
v_call: TRBV7-3; clone_size: .; j_call: TRBJ2-6; d_call: .; cdr3_nt: TGTGCCAGCAGCCCCGGGACTTCTGGGGCCAACGTCCTGACTTTC; cdr3_aa: CASSPGTSGANVLTF
v_call: TRBV9; clone_size: .; j_call: TRBJ1-4; d_call: .; cdr3_nt: TGTGCCAGCAGTCATCATGCAACTAATGAAAAACTGTTTTTT; cdr3_aa: CASSHHATNEKLFF
v_call: TRBV4-3; clone_size: .; j_call: TRBJ2-3; d_call: TRBD2; cdr3_nt: TGCGCCAGCAGCCAGGTACTAGCGGGGGACACAGATACGCAGTATTTT; cdr3_aa: CASSQVLAGDTDTQYF
v_call: TRBV19; clone_size: once; j_call: TRBJ2-7; d_call: TRBD1; cdr3_nt: TGTGCCAGTAGTCCAACCCCGGGACAGAGCTCCTACGAGCAGTACTTC; cdr3_aa: CASSPTPGQSSYEQYF